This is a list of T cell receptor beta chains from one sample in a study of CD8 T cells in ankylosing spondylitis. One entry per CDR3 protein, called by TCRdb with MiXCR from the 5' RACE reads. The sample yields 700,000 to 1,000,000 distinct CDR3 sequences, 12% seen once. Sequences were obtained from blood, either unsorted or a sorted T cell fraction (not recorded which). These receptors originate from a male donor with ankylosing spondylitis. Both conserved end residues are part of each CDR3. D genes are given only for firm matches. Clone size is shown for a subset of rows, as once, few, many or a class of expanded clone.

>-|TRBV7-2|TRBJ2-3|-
CASSYQSSRGDTQYF
TGTGCCAGCAGCTATCAGAGCAGCAGGGGTGATACGCAGTATTTT
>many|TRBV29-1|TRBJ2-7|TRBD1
CSVADLVGQGEYEQYF
TGCAGCGTTGCCGATCTGGTGGGACAGGGGGAGTACGAGCAGTACTTC
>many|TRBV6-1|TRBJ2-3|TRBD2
CASSPLAGGPSTDTQYF
TGTGCCAGCTCCCCGCTAGCGGGGGGGCCCAGCACAGATACGCAGTATTTT
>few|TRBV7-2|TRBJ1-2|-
CASSLDHIANYGYTF
TGTGCCAGCAGCTTAGACCACATAGCTAACTATGGCTACACCTTC
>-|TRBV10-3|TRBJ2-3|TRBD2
CAISEKRGRVTDTQYF
TGTGCCATCAGTGAGAAGCGGGGGAGGGTCACAGATACGCAGTATTTT
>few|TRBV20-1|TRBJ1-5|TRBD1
CSVSQGAPGNQPQHF
TGCAGTGTTTCCCAGGGGGCACCTGGCAATCAGCCCCAGCATTTT
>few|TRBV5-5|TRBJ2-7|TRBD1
CASSPFATGEREQYF
TGTGCCAGCAGCCCGTTCGCGACAGGGGAGCGCGAGCAGTACTTC
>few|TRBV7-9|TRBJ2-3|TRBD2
CASSRVLASGIPDTQYF
TGTGCCAGCAGCCGGGTCCTTGCTAGCGGGATTCCGGATACGCAGTATTTT
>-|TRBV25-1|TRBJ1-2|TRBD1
CASRAGQGSANYGYTF
TGTGCCAGCAGGGCCGGACAGGGTAGTGCTAACTATGGCTACACCTTC
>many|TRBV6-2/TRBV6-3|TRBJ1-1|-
CASSYIGLVIGTEAFF
TGTGCCAGCAGTTATATCGGGCTGGTGATCGGTACTGAAGCTTTCTTT
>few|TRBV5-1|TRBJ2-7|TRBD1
CASSRGGTGDFGQYF
TGCGCCAGCAGCCGAGGGGGGACAGGGGATTTCGGGCAGTACTTC
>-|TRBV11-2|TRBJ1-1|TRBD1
CASSFSTGDTEAFF
TGTGCCAGCAGCTTCTCGACAGGGGACACTGAAGCTTTCTTT
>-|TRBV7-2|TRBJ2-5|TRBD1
CASSEDRVETQYF
TGTGCCAGCAGCGAGGACAGGGTGGAGACCCAGTACTTC
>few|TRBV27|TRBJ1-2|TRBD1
CASSFRQGSSFGYGYTF
TGTGCCAGCAGTTTCCGACAGGGTAGTAGCTTCGGCTATGGCTACACCTTC
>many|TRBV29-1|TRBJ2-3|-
CSVERGGSTDTQYF
TGCAGCGTTGAAAGGGGAGGTAGCACAGATACGCAGTATTTT
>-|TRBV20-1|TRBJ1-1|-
CSVRGNPQGEAFF
TGCAGTGTTCGGGGAAATCCCCAGGGTGAAGCTTTCTTT
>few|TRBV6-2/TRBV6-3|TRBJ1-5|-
CASSYRLNQPQHF
TGTGCCAGCAGTTACAGGCTTAATCAGCCCCAGCATTTT
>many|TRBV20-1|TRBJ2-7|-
CSAAYDLLGEQYF
TGCAGTGCTGCCTACGATCTTCTTGGCGAGCAGTACTTC
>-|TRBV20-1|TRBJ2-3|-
CSARVRLSTDTQYF
TGCAGTGCTAGAGTCAGGCTTAGCACAGATACGCAGTATTTT
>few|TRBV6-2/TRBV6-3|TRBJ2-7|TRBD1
CASSKPTGKVLGEQYF
TGTGCCAGCAGTAAGCCGACAGGGAAGGTATTAGGCGAGCAGTACTTC
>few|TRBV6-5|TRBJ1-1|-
CASSYGQGGGEAFF
TGTGCCAGCAGTTATGGCCAAGGGGGTGGTGAAGCTTTCTTT
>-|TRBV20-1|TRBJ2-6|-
CSARDRRGANVLTF
TGCAGTGCTAGAGACCGCCGCGGGGCCAACGTCCTGACTTTC
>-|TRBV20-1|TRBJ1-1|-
CSAIPRSEAFF
TGCAGTGCCATTCCTCGTTCTGAAGCTTTCTTT
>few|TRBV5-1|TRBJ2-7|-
CASSLDIEIYEQYF
TGCGCCAGCAGCTTGGATATAGAAATCTACGAGCAGTACTTC